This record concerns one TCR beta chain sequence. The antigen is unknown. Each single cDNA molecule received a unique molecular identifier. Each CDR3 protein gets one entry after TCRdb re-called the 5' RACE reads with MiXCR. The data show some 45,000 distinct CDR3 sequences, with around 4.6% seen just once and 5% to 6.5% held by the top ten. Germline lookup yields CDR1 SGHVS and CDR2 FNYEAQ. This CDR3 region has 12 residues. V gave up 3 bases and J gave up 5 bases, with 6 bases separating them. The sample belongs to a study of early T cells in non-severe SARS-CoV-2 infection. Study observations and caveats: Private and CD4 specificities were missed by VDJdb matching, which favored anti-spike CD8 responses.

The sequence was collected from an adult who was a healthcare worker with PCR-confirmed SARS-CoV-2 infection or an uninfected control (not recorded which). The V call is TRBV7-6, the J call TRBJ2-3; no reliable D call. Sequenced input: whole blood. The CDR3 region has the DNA TGTGCCAGCAGCTTTTTGAGAGATACGCAGTATTTT. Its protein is CASSFLRDTQYF.